The next 24 T cell receptor beta chains were all read from a single sample in a study of cytomegalovirus exposure and HLA in healthy donors (dated by TCRdb to about 2017). The library was generated by the immunoSEQ multiplex PCR assay. For the multiplex PCR, a mixture combining 60 forward primers for TCR Vbeta segments and 13 reverse primers for TCR Jbeta segments was used. TCRdb obtained this table from immuneACCESS and retained in-frame rearrangements with V and J assigned. These tables miss some clones; where compared with another copy, unresolved V genes account for less than half of the shortfall, and the remainder is unexplained. This sample has some 140,000 clones in its table, and about 78% of those were observed once. The ten most abundant clones make up about 3.9% of the sample. The sequencing input was PBMCs. Receptor source: a middle-aged man in good health and CMV-seropositive.

The chain uses TRBV11-3 and TRBJ2-1; perhaps TRBD2 as D (7 bases). The V end lost 5 bases, the J end lost 0 bases, and 20 bases lay between the germline ends. Germline V CDR1 and CDR2: SGHNT, YENEEA. CDR3 size: 18 residues. The DNA for the CDR3 is TGTGCCAGCAGCCCTCGGCCGGGGGGCCGCAGCTCCTACAATGAGCAGTTCTTC. Its translation is CASSPRPGGRSSYNEQFF.

The J gene is TRBJ2-7, the V gene TRBV4-2, with 9 bases identical to TRBD2. The CDR3 contains 16 residues. The germline CDR1 and CDR2 sequences are LGHNA and YNFKEQ. With 0 bases clipped from V and 5 bases from J, the junction kept 8 bases outside the gene matches. The CDR3 coding sequence is TGTGCCAGCAGCCAAGATTCCAGCGGGGGGCTCAACGAGCAGTACTTC. It is translated as CASSQDSSGGLNEQYF.

V usage is TRBV7-9 and J usage is TRBJ1-2, with TRBD1 as a possible D gene (6 bases). Germline V gene lookup returns CDR1 SEHNR and CDR2 FQNEAQ (reference sequence). V dropped 6 bases and J dropped 2 bases, with 10 bases sitting between them. The CDR3 sequence is 13 residues long. The CDR3 DNA reads as TGTGCCAGCAGAGCAGGGGAGAACTATGGCTACACCTTC. Its translation: CASRAGENYGYTF.

The rearrangement uses TRBV7-2 and TRBJ2-2; tentative D call: TRBD1 (6 bases). CDR1 and CDR2 (germline): SGHTA, FQGNSA. The CDR3 extends over 15 amino acids. With 3 bases removed from V and 5 bases from J, the gap between germline ends came to 13 bases. The CDR3 spells CASSFSRGGTGELFF. CDR3 nucleotides: TGTGCCAGCAGCTTTTCCAGGGGTGGGACCGGGGAGCTGTTTTTT.

V is TRBV9 and J is TRBJ1-1; perhaps TRBD1 as D (5 bases). CDR1 and CDR2 (germline): SGDLS, YYNGEE. The CDR3 spans 14 residues. V shed 3 bases and J shed 0 bases, with 9 bases lying between them. The CDR3 DNA is TGTGCCAGCAGCGCAGGGATTATGAACACTGAAGCTTTCTTT. It is translated as CASSAGIMNTEAFF.

This chain connects TRBV12-5 to TRBJ2-5, with 10 bases that match TRBD2. V gave up 6 bases and J gave up 3 bases; unmatched junction bases: 7. Germline-derived CDR1 and CDR2 are LGHNT and FRNRAP. The CDR3 loop spans 15 amino acids. The CDR3: CASGWGSGGKETQYF. CDR3 DNA sequence: TGTGCTAGTGGCTGGGGTAGCGGGGGGAAAGAGACCCAGTACTTC.

The rearrangement joins TRBV7-9 to TRBJ1-1; D perhaps matches TRBD1 (5 bases). This CDR3 has 15 amino acids. CDR1 is SEHNR and CDR2 is FQNEAQ in the germline V gene (reference sequence). V was pared by 1 base and J by 3 bases, with 12 bases between. The CDR3 is CASSLVPGEHTEAFF. CDR3 DNA sequence: TGTGCCAGCAGCTTAGTACCGGGGGAGCACACTGAAGCTTTCTTT.

This chain joins TRBV2 and TRBJ1-5, with unresolved D. In germline, CDR1 is SNHLY, CDR2 FYNNEI. The V end was cut by 1 base, the J end by 7 bases, with 11 bases between. The CDR3 runs to 14 residues. The CDR3 coding sequence is TGTGCCAGCAGTGAAGAGAGAACCGGGCAGCCCCAGCATTTT. Its protein is CASSEERTGQPQHF. Combining the CDR3 with reference TRBV2 and TRBJ1-5 gives the whole variable domain EPEVTQTPSHQVTQMGQEVILRCVPISNHLYFYWYRQILGQKVEFLVSFYNNEISEKSEIFDDQFSVERPDGSNFTLKIRSTKLEDSAMYFCASSEERTGQPQHFGDGTRLSIL.

Here the CDR3 DNA reads TGTGCCAGTCGGAGGGCTAGCGGGAGCAATGAGCAGTTCTTC. Translation: CASRRASGSNEQFF. J is TRBJ2-1 and V is TRBV19; TRBD2 matches at 10 bases. V shed 8 bases and J 6 bases; nucleotides not matched to a gene: 7. This CDR3 comprises 14 residues. The germline CDR1 and CDR2 sequences are LNHDA and SQIVND (reference sequence).

The chain links TRBV5-4 to TRBJ2-2; the match to TRBD1 covers 9 bases. Unmatched junction bases numbered 7, after V lost 4 bases and J lost 0 bases. The CDR3 contains 17 residues. CDR1 and CDR2 (germline): SGHNT, YYREEE (reference sequence). The CDR3 is CASSLTGGRANTGELFF. CDR3 nucleotides: TGTGCCAGCAGCCTCACAGGGGGCCGTGCGAACACCGGGGAGCTGTTTTTT.

This clone came up a few times. This chain joins TRBV11-2 and TRBJ2-2; D gene uncertain. The germline V and J ends were trimmed by 5 bases and 6 bases, with 16 bases remaining between them. The V gene's germline CDR1 is SGHAT and CDR2 FQNNGV. The CDR3 is 15 residues long. The CDR3 DNA reads TGTGCCAGCAGCGTGCTCCAGGCCTCATCCGGGGAGCTGTTTTTT. It encodes CASSVLQASSGELFF.

This chain connects TRBV15 to TRBJ1-5; 7 positions match TRBD1. J lost 7 bases, V lost 0 bases, and 15 bases had no gene match. The V gene's germline CDR1 is LNHNV and CDR2 YYDKDF (reference sequence). CDR3 length equals 18 residues. The CDR3 DNA is TGTGCCACCAGCAGAGATGACAGGGATTTTTCGGGGAGCCAGCCCCAGCATTTT. It specifies CATSRDDRDFSGSQPQHF. Drawing the rest from reference TRBV15 and TRBJ1-5, the complete variable domain is DAMVIQNPRYQVTQFGKPVTLSCSQTLNHNVMYWYQQKSSQAPKLLFHYYDKDFNNEADTPDNFQSRRPNTSFCFLDIRSPGLGDTAMYLCATSRDDRDFSGSQPQHFGDGTRLSIL.

This chain connects TRBV15 to TRBJ2-7, with 9 positions matching TRBD1. Looked up from germline, CDR1 is LNHNV and CDR2 is YYDKDF (reference sequence). CDR3 length: 15 residues. The V and J ends lost 1 base and 4 bases, in that order; junction bases with no gene match: 5. The CDR3 reads CATSRGTGATYEQYF. The CDR3 DNA is TGTGCCACCAGCAGAGGGACAGGGGCTACTTACGAGCAGTACTTC. The full variable domain, with the rest looked up from reference TRBV15 and TRBJ2-7, is DAMVIQNPRYQVTQFGKPVTLSCSQTLNHNVMYWYQQKSSQAPKLLFHYYDKDFNNEADTPDNFQSRRPNTSFCFLDIRSPGLGDTAMYLCATSRGTGATYEQYFGPGTRLTVT.

As DNA, the CDR3 is TGTGCCAGCTCACCGGAGGACAGGGTGAACACTGAAGCTTTCTTT. This translates into CASSPEDRVNTEAFF. The rearrangement links TRBV18 to TRBJ1-1, with 8 bases aligning to TRBD1. The CDR3 is 15 amino acids. The V segment lost 3 bases and the J segment 0 bases; nucleotides outside the gene matches: 3. Germline CDR1 is KGHSH and CDR2 is LQKENI.

This clone appeared once. This chain uses TRBV6-5 with TRBJ1-2, with TRBD1 identical over 7 bases. CDR3 length: 14 residues. Germline V gene lookup returns CDR1 MNHEY and CDR2 SVGAGI. After removal of 2 bases from V and 7 bases from J, the junction contained 7 bases not matched to a gene. The CDR3 region has the DNA TGTGCCAGCAGTTACGTAAAGGGGGCCGGTGGCTACACCTTC. Translated, it gives CASSYVKGAGGYTF.

The chain is built from TRBV6-1 and TRBJ2-1, with D maybe TRBD1 (6 bases). This CDR3 spans 17 amino acids. Looked up from germline, CDR1 is MNHNS and CDR2 is SASEGT. V lost 4 bases to trimming and J lost 0 bases, with 16 bases between them. CDR3 sequence reads: CASSVDRSKGSYNEQFF. The DNA of the CDR3 is TGTGCCAGCAGTGTCGACAGGTCCAAGGGCTCCTACAATGAGCAGTTCTTC.

The chain couples TRBV4-1 to TRBJ1-1; D is undetermined. The CDR3 length is 14 residues. V was pared by 4 bases and J by 0 bases, with 9 bases between. CDR1 and CDR2 from the germline V gene are MGHRA and YSYEKL. In nucleotides, the CDR3 is TGCGCCAGCAGCCCCTATGCATTGAACACTGAAGCTTTCTTT. It translates to CASSPYALNTEAFF.

The table lists this clone with a count of one. V and J are TRBV19 and TRBJ1-5, with D unresolved. V was pared by 3 bases and J by 2 bases, with 14 bases between. CDR3 length equals 16 residues. CDR1 and CDR2 (germline): LNHDA, SQIVND (reference sequence). In nucleotides, the CDR3 is TGTGCCAGTAGTATTCTGGATTCGAGGGGCAATCAGCCCCAGCATTTT. The encoded protein is CASSILDSRGNQPQHF.

The rearrangement links TRBV27 to TRBJ2-1; 11 bases map to TRBD2. Losses at the gene ends were 4 bases for V and 9 bases for J; bases not matched to a gene: 5. CDR3 length: 14 residues. Germline lookup yields CDR1 MNHEY and CDR2 SMNVEV (reference sequence). CDR3 sequence: CASSYSGRVGEQFF. Written as DNA, the CDR3 is TGTGCCAGCAGTTATAGCGGGAGGGTCGGTGAGCAGTTCTTC.

The chain carries TRBV19 and TRBJ1-2; the D is unclear. CDR1 is LNHDA and CDR2 is SQIVND in the germline V gene (reference sequence). The length of the CDR3 is 11 residues. Trimming took 11 bases from V and 8 from J, leaving 15 bases between them. The CDR3 sequence: CASRRGEGYTF. The CDR3 coding sequence is TGTGCCTCCCGGCGGGGTGAAGGCTACACCTTC.

In DNA, the CDR3 is TGTGCCAGCAGGCCGGGACAGGGGTCTAACTATGGCTACACCTTC. Its protein is CASRPGQGSNYGYTF. The V call is TRBV6-5, the J call TRBJ1-2, with 10 bases lining up with TRBD1. The CDR3 covers 15 residues. V was pared by 6 bases and J by 0 bases, with 4 bases of the junction left unmatched. Germline V gene data show CDR1 as MNHEY and CDR2 as SVGAGI.

This chain connects TRBV28 to TRBJ1-1; 9 nucleotides align to TRBD1. This CDR3 contains 16 residues. The junction had 7 bases not matched to a gene; V was cut back by 3 bases and J by 2 bases. CDR1 and CDR2 from the germline V gene are MDHEN and SYDVKM. This chain's CDR3 is CASSLGTGRGNTEAFF. The CDR3 bases are TGTGCCAGCAGTTTGGGGACAGGGAGAGGCAACACTGAAGCTTTCTTT.

The rearrangement joins TRBV9 to TRBJ2-5, with TRBD1 matching 10 bases. V lost 2 bases and J lost 5; bases outside the gene matches: 6. CDR3 length: 15 residues. Germline values: CDR1 SGDLS, CDR2 YYNGEE. This CDR3 is CASSVDRGRRETQYF. In DNA, the CDR3 is TGTGCCAGCAGCGTCGACAGGGGGCGGCGGGAGACCCAGTACTTC.

The J gene is TRBJ2-5, the V gene TRBV19; D perhaps matches TRBD2 (5 bases). TRBJ2-7 explains the end of the DNA better; the J call may be wrong. CDR3 length: 15 amino acids. Germline CDR1 is LNHDA and CDR2 is SQIVND (reference sequence). CDR3 bases: TGTGCCAGTAGTAAACGACTACAAATCTCCTACGAGCAGTACTTC. It specifies CASSKRLQISYEQYF.